This T cell receptor beta chain was sequenced for a study of blood T cell repertoires in COVID-19. Study-wide context: COVID-19 samples from acute and convalescent phases originated in the United States, Italy and Spain. The cDNA or gDNA used as material had been derived from T cells, B-cell-depleted T cells, or PBMCs.

Clones were read by immunoSEQ multiplex PCR, and TCRdb kept only the in-frame ones, dropping some. The table records hundreds of thousands of clones, roughly 80% of them present only once. Each participant's cohort was designated according to participant-reported clinical history. The specimen was PBMCs or T cells enriched from blood (not recorded which). This TCR was recovered from a man aged 40-49 years who had been exposed to COVID-19.

Here the CDR3 reads CASSSGTGDDEQYF. The DNA of the CDR3 is TGCGCCAGCAGCTCCGGGACAGGGGACGACGAGCAGTACTTC. The chain joins TRBV5-1 to TRBJ2-7; TRBD1 matches 10 bases. CDR1 is SGHRS and CDR2 is YFSETQ in the germline V gene. This CDR3 is built from 14 residues. Unmatched junction bases numbered 5, after V lost 3 bases and J lost 5 bases.